Sequencing of this T cell receptor (beta chain) was carried out in a study of beta chain features in type 1 diabetes. Points from the study as a whole: All four CD4+ subsets from Type 1 diabetes patients carried moderately but significantly shorter TCRB CDR3s. For patients and controls alike, PCR might favor shorter templates to the same degree.

The sequenced template was cDNA made from the entire isolated RNA. This table comes from immunoSEQ multiplex PCR, and its TCRdb copy is limited to in-frame clones, with some not included. Altogether 600,000 to 700,000 clones are present, about an eighth being singletons, with the ten largest covering 0.022%. Turning to this clone: No antigen is known for it.

The germline gives CDR1 GTSNPN, CDR2 SVGIG (reference sequence). Trimming removed 8 bases from V and 1 base from J, with 9 bases in between. The CDR3 is 12 residues long. V is TRBV30 and J is TRBJ1-3; D not certain. Sequencing was done on a sample of naive CD4+ T cells from blood. This clonotype originated in a man younger than 35 with type 1 diabetes. CDR3 coding DNA: TGTGCCCAGTCCAATTCTGGAAACACCATATATTTT. Translation gives CAQSNSGNTIYF.